This TCR beta chain was obtained from a study of early T cells in non-severe SARS-CoV-2 infection. The overall study: The authors sequenced bulk RNA from unsorted whole blood, leaving chains unpaired.

The CDR3 covers 13 residues. V was cut by 3 bases and J by 4 bases, with 12 bases left in between. Germline CDR1 reads DFQATT; CDR2 reads SNEGSKA (reference sequence). Individual cDNA molecules received unique molecular identifiers. TCRdb itself ran the 5' RACE reads through MiXCR, one entry per CDR3 protein. The sample lists about 49,000 distinct CDR3 sequences, roughly 6.5% occurring once. This clonotype was picked up many times. The chain links TRBV20-1 to TRBJ2-5; no clear D. The sequence came from an adult who was a healthcare worker with PCR-confirmed SARS-CoV-2 infection or an uninfected control (not recorded which). The starting material was whole blood, obtained at baseline. The CDR3 sequence: CSASGLFRETQYF. The CDR3, as DNA: TGCAGTGCTAGCGGCCTGTTTAGAGAGACCCAGTACTTC.